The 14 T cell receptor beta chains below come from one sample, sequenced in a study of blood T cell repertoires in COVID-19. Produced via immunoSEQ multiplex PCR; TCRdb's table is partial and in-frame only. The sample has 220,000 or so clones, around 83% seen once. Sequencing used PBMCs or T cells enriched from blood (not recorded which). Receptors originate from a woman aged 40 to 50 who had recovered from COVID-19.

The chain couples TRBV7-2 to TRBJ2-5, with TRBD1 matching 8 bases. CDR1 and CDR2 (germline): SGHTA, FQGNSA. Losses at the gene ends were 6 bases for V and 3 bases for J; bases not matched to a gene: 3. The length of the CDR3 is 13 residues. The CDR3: CASRKGQEETQYF. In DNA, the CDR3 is TGTGCCAGCAGGAAGGGACAGGAAGAGACCCAGTACTTC.

The CDR3 nucleotides read TGCGCCAGCAGTGTGATGTACGGTACTGACACCGGGGAGCTGTTTTTT. It translates to CASSVMYGTDTGELFF. The gene calls are TRBV5-1 and TRBJ2-2; unclear D gene. The CDR3 is 16 residues long. Trimming took 5 bases from V and 3 from J, leaving 17 bases between them. CDR1 is SGHRS and CDR2 is YFSETQ in the germline V gene.

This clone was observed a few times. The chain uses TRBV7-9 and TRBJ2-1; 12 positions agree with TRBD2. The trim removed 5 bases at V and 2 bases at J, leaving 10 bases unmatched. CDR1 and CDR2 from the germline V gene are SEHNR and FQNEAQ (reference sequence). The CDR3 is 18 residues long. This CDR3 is CASSIRRLAGDTYNEQFF. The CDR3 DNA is TGTGCCAGCAGCATCCGCAGACTAGCGGGAGATACCTACAATGAGCAGTTCTTC.

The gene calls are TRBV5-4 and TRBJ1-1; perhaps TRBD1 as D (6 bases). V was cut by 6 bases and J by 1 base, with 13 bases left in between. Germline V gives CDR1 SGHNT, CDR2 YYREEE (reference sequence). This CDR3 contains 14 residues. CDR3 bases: TGTGCCAGCACCCAGGGGCAGACGAACACTGAAGCTTTCTTT. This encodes CASTQGQTNTEAFF.

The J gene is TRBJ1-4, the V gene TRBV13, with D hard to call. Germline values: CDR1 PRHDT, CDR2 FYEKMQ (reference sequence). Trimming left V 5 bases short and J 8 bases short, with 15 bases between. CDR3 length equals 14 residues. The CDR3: CASSPRRVGEKLFF. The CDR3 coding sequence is TGTGCCAGCAGCCCGAGGAGGGTAGGCGAAAAACTGTTTTTT.

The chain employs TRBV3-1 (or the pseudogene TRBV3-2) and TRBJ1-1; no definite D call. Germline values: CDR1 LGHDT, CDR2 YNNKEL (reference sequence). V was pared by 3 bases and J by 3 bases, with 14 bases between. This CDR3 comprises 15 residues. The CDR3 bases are TGTGCCAGCAGCCAGGGAGGGCGCGGGGACACTGAAGCTTTCTTT. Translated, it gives CASSQGGRGDTEAFF.

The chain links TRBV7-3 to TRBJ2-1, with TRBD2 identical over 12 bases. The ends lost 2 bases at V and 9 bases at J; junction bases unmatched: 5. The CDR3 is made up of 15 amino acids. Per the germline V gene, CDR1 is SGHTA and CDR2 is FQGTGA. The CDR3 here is CASSLRLAGVGEQFF. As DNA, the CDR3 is TGTGCCAGCAGCTTACGACTAGCGGGAGTAGGTGAGCAGTTCTTC.

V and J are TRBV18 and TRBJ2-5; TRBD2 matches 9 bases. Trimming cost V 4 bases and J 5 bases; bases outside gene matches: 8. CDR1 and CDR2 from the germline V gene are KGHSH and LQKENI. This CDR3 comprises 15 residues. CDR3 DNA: TGTGCCAGCTCACTACCGGGACTAGCACGGGAGACCCAGTACTTC. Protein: CASSLPGLARETQYF.

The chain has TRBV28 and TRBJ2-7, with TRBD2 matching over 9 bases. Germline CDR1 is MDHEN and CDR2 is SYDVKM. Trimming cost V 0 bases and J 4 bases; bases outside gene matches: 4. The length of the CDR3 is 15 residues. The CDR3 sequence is CASSLWGGRGYEQYF. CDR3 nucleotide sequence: TGTGCCAGCAGTTTATGGGGCGGGAGGGGATACGAGCAGTACTTC.

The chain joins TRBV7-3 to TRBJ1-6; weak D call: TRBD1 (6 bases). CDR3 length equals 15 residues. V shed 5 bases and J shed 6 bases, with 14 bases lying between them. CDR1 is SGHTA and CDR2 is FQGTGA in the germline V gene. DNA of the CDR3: TGTGCCAGCAGCCAACAGGGTAGTCGTAATTCACCCCTCCACTTT. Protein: CASSQQGSRNSPLHF.

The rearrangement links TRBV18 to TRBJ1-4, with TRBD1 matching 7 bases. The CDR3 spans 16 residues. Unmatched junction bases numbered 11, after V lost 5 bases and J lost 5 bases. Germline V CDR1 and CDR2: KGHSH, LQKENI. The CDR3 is CASSKERTGGNEKLFF. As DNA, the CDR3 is TGTGCCAGCTCAAAGGAACGGACAGGAGGGAATGAAAAACTGTTTTTT.

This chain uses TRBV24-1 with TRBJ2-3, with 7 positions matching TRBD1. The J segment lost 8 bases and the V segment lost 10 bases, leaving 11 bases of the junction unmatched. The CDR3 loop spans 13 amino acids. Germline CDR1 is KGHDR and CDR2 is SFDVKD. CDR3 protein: CATSQTGSGTQYF. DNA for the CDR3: TGTGCCACGAGTCAGACAGGGTCGGGTACGCAGTATTTT.

The CDR3 sequence is CATSSGSTDTQYF. In DNA form, the CDR3 reads TGTGCCACAAGTAGCGGGAGTACAGATACGCAGTATTTT. The genes are TRBV24-1 and TRBJ2-3, with TRBD2 identical over 9 bases. Germline values: CDR1 KGHDR, CDR2 SFDVKD. Trimming removed 10 bases from V and 3 bases from J; junction bases left unmatched: 4. The CDR3 totals 13 residues.

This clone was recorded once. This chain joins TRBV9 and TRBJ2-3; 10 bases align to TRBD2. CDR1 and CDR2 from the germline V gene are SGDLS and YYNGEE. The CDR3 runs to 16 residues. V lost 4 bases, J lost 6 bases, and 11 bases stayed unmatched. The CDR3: CASSPLPSGSVDTQYF. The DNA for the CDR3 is TGTGCCAGCAGCCCCCTTCCTAGCGGGAGTGTGGATACGCAGTATTTT.